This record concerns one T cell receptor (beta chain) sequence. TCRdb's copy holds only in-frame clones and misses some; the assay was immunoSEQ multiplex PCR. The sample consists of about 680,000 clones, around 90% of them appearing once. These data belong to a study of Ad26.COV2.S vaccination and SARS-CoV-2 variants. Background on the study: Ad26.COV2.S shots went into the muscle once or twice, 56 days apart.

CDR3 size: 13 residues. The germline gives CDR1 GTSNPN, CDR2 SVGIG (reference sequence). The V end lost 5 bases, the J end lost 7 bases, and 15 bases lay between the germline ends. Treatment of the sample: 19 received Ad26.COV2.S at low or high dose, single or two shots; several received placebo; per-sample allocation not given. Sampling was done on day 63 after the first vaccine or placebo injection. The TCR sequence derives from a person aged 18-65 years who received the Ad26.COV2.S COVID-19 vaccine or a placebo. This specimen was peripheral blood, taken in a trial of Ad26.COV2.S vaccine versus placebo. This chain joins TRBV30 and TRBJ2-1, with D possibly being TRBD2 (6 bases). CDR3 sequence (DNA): TGTGCCTGGGGTTTGCGGGGAGAGAATGAGCAGTTCTTC. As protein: CAWGLRGENEQFF.